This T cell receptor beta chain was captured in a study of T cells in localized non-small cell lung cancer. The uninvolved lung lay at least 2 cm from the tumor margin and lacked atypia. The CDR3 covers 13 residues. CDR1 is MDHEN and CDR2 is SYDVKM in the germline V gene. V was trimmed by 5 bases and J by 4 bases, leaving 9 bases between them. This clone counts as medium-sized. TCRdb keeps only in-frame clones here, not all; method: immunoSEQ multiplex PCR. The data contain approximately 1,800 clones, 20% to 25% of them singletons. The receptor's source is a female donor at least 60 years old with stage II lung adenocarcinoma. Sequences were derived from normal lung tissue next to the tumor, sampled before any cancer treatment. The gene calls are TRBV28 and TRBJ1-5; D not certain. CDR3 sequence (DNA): TGTGCCAGCAGTCCGGACCTTAATCAGCCCCAGCATTTT. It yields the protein CASSPDLNQPQHF.